The source of this T cell receptor beta chain is a study of OX40 agonist ivuxolimab in advanced cancers. The overall study: Patients in the trial were receiving intravenous ivuxolimab every 2 weeks, at doses of 0.01 to 10 mg/kg.

As concerns this clone: Its target is not known.

The germline V gene encodes CDR1 SGHAT and CDR2 FQNNGV. J lost 0 bases, V lost 4 bases, and 8 bases had no gene match. This CDR3 region has 16 residues. Study-wide results and caveats: In CD8+ T cells, expanded clones were on average more numerous than in CD4+. Relatively little clonal expansion, among the lowest observed, appeared in partial responders at 0.1-3.0 mg/kg. Normalized T-cell clonal expansion was also low in a subset of nonresponders.

Method: immunoSEQ multiplex PCR; TCRdb's copy keeps in-frame clones and lacks some. Among 30,000 to 35,000 clones listed, 65% to 80% were seen once. The sample was CD4+ or CD8+ T cells sorted from blood, taken in a trial of the OX40 agonist ivuxolimab. The source is an adult with an advanced solid tumor such as melanoma, head and neck, liver or kidney cancer. The chain couples TRBV11-2 to TRBJ1-2; 7 nucleotides line up with TRBD1. CDR3 coding DNA: TGTGCCAGCAGCTCCATGCAGGGGGGCCCTAACTATGGCTACACCTTC. It translates to CASSSMQGGPNYGYTF. Filled out from reference TRBV11-2 and TRBJ1-2, the complete variable domain reads EAGVAQSPRYKIIEKRQSVAFWCNPISGHATLYWYQQILGQGPKLLIQFQNNGVVDDSQLPKDRFSAERLKGVDSTLKIQPAKLEDSAVYLCASSSMQGGPNYGYTFGSGTRLTVV.